This T cell receptor (beta chain) is drawn from a study of T cell repertoires in aging, cancer and after chemotherapy. Across the whole study: Healthy donor repertoires were recorded over several months to years and showed clear clonal overlap. The whole study produced a dataset of around 9 million TCR reads.

Rearranged V-D-J TRB sequences were amplified with a mixed TRB-A/B primer pool. TCRdb independently ran MiXCR on the multiplex PCR reads; one entry per CDR3 protein. The sample lists about 9,400 distinct CDR3 sequences, around 40% seen once, with 3.5% to 4% in the top ten. A remark on this clonotype: The antigen is not known.

Study findings and constraints: In each cancer cohort, median generation probability increased across chemotherapy, suggesting thymic output rebounded. Loss of evenness, beyond lost richness, contributed to age-related TCR diversity decline in cancer patients.

TCR beta rearrangements were amplified from peripheral blood genomic DNA. The CDR3 runs to 12 residues. Germline CDR1 and CDR2: SGHNT and YENEEA. Trimming shortened V by 1 base and J by 6 bases, and 6 bases separated the two germline ends. This sequence joins TRBV11-3 and TRBJ1-2, with D unresolved. Material: blood. The receptor comes from a human donor in good health. The CDR3 nucleotides read TGTGCCAGCAGCTTAGGTTGGGATGGCTACACCTTC. Translated: CASSLGWDGYTF.